This T cell receptor (beta chain) was profiled in a study of shared clonotypes between healthy human individuals. Whole-study results and caveats: All-four-donor shared clonotypes had higher generation probabilities than non-shared clonotypes did. Clonotypes that were shared across four donors made up 4.5% to 5% of naive CD4 clonotypes.

Of note for this clone: Its antigen is not known. The same CDR3 also results from other DNA sequences found in this sample.

Into CD45RA+ naive and CD45RA-negative memory subsets, the CD4+ cells were split. Evenly divided among several immunoSEQ plates was the genomic DNA of each subset. Using immunoSEQ multiplex PCR, the repertoire was profiled, and TCRdb retains in-frame clones only, with some absent. This table holds over 150,000 clones, around 63% found once. The V gene lost 4 bases and the J gene lost 3 bases, with 8 bases spanning the gap. CDR3 size: 12 residues. Per germline, CDR1 SGHRS and CDR2 YFSETQ. The chain uses TRBV5-1 and TRBJ2-7; the D gene is possibly TRBD1 (5 bases). The clonotype comes from a young man in good health. Sample: memory CD4+ T cells sorted from blood. Subset here: CD45RA-negative fraction. CDR3 sequence: CASSRDSYEQYF. The DNA of the CDR3 is TGCGCCAGCAGCCGAGACAGCTACGAGCAGTACTTC.